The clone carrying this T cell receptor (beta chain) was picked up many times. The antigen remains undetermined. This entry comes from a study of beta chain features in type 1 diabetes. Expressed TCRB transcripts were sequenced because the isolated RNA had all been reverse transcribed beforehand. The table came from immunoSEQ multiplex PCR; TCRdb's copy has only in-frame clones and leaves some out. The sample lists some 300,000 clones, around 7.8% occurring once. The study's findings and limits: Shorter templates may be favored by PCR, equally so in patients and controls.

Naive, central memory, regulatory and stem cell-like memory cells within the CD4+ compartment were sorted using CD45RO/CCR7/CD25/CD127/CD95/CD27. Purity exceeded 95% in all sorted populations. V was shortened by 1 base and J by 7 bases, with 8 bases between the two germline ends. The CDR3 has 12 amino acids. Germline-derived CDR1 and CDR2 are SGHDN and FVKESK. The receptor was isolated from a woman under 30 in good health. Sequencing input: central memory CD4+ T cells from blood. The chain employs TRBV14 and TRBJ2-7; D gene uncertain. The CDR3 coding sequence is TGTGCCAGCAGCCAAGGAGGTTGGGAGCAGTACGTC. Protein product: CASSQGGWEQYV.